One sample yielded the 15 T cell receptor beta chains listed below, sequenced in a study of metastatic and nonmetastatic thyroid tumors. TCRdb reprocessed the PCR reads via MiXCR. Of 25,000 to 30,000 clones in the sample, roughly 20% are singletons; the top ten hold about a quarter. Every patient underwent thyroid surgery untreated. Material: blood. All receptors derive from a male donor with papillary thyroid cancer or a benign thyroid nodule (not recorded which). Some clones in this sample may be carry-over from other donors' samples.

This clone was seen repeatedly, ten times or more. The chain is built from TRBV6-1 and TRBJ2-7; D could derive from TRBD1 or TRBD2 (6 bases each). The V end was cut by 4 bases, the J end by 4 bases, with 20 bases between. The CDR3 has 16 amino acids. CDR1 is MNHNS, CDR2 SASEGT, per germline. CDR3 sequence (DNA): TGTGCCAGCAGTGCACTCGGGGGCAGGAATGAATACGAGCAGTACTTC. Protein product: CASSALGGRNEYEQYF.

V usage is TRBV6-4 and J usage is TRBJ1-1; D ambiguous. The germline CDR1 and CDR2 sequences are MRHNA and SNTAGT. The CDR3 has 13 residues. V was trimmed by 2 bases and J by 1 base, leaving 5 bases between them. The CDR3 region has the DNA TGTGCCAGCAGTGACAATGAGAACACTGAAGCTTTCTTT. Its protein product is CASSDNENTEAFF.

Worth noting for this clone: Since the CDR3 does not end with the conserved phenylalanine or tryptophan, this likely comes from a read error. J is TRBJ2-3 and V is TRBV4-2; D not resolved. The CDR3 loop spans 13 amino acids. Trimming left V 3 bases short and J 7 bases short, with 11 bases between. CDR1 and CDR2 (germline): LGHNA, YNFKEQ. The CDR3 bases are TGTGCCAGCAGCCACTTGACGTGGTATACGCAGTATTTA. The encoded protein is CASSHLTWYTQYL.

This clone showed up many times. The chain recombines TRBV12-3 or TRBV12-4 with TRBJ1-2; weak D call: TRBD1 (6 bases). CDR3 length: 16 residues. The V and J ends lost 3 bases and 6 bases respectively, with 20 bases between them. This CDR3 reads CASSLERYGGWDGYTF. For the CDR3, the DNA is TGTGCCAGCAGTTTGGAGAGGTACGGGGGCTGGGATGGCTACACCTTC.

This clone was seen ten or more times. The V gene is TRBV27, the J gene TRBJ1-1; D remains ambiguous. Trimming took off 0 bases at V and 9 bases at J, with 14 bases between the two ends. The CDR3 has 14 residues. The germline V gene has CDR1 MNHEY and CDR2 SMNVEV (reference sequence). The CDR3 protein is CASSLSTVQPQAFF. The CDR3 DNA reads as TGTGCCAGCAGTTTATCCACAGTGCAGCCCCAAGCTTTCTTT.

This clone showed up many times. V and J are TRBV4-1 and TRBJ2-7; a weak D match, TRBD2 (6 bases). The CDR3 runs to 15 residues. Germline V gives CDR1 MGHRA, CDR2 YSYEKL. V lost 4 bases to trimming and J lost 2 bases, with 15 bases between them. The CDR3 region is CASSLRVGGAYEQYF. The CDR3 DNA reads TGCGCCAGCAGCCTAAGGGTCGGAGGGGCCTACGAGCAGTACTTC.

This clone was counted many times. This sequence joins TRBV10-2 and TRBJ1-2; D perhaps matches TRBD1 (6 bases). Germline CDR1 is WSHSY and CDR2 is SAAADI. Trimming removed 10 bases at V and 1 base at J, with 13 bases between. The CDR3 length is 13 residues. CDR3 in amino acids: CATQDSFNYGYTF. CDR3 bases: TGCGCCACCCAGGACAGTTTTAACTATGGCTACACCTTC.

This clone was picked up many times. This chain joins TRBV19 and TRBJ2-5; TRBD1 matches at 9 bases. The CDR3 spans 16 residues. The germline CDR1 and CDR2 sequences are LNHDA and SQIVND (reference sequence). V trimming: 4 bases; J trimming: 1 base; junction bases outside the gene matches: 7. CDR3 sequence reads: CASSKGTTGGQETQYF. CDR3 nucleotides: TGTGCCAGTAGTAAAGGAACGACAGGGGGCCAAGAGACCCAGTACTTC.

This clone was counted many times. This sequence joins TRBV2 and TRBJ1-2, with D hard to call. Trimming removed 1 base at V and 5 bases at J, with 2 bases between. Germline lookup yields CDR1 SNHLY and CDR2 FYNNEI. The CDR3 spans 11 residues. CDR3 amino acids: CASSEVYGYTF. The CDR3 DNA reads as TGTGCCAGCAGTGAAGTATATGGCTACACCTTC.

This clone was observed at least ten times. V usage is TRBV20-1 and J usage is TRBJ2-2; a possible D gene is TRBD2 (5 bases). The CDR3 covers 16 residues. Between the trimmed V and J ends, which lost 1 base and 1 base, there was a span of 13 bases. CDR1 and CDR2 from the germline V gene are DFQATT and SNEGSKA (reference sequence). CDR3 DNA sequence: TGCAGTGCTAGAGCAAGGAGGACTGGGAACACCGGGGAGCTGTTTTTT. Protein product: CSARARRTGNTGELFF.

This clone was picked up many times. This sequence joins TRBV19 and TRBJ2-5, with 8 positions matching TRBD1. CDR1 is LNHDA, CDR2 SQIVND, per germline (reference sequence). Trimming cost V 4 bases and J 5 bases; bases outside gene matches: 6. There are 14 residues in the CDR3. CDR3: CASSTWTGSETQYF. DNA for the CDR3: TGTGCCAGTAGTACCTGGACAGGGTCGGAGACCCAGTACTTC.

In the case of this clone: Germline is not matched at one junction end, which may reflect a read error. Within the sample, other DNA sequences also encode this same CDR3. The chain joins TRBV5-6 to TRBJ1-1; D is uncertain. Germline V gene data show CDR1 as SGHDT and CDR2 as YYEEEE. The CDR3 extends over 14 amino acids. CDR3 sequence (DNA): TGTGCCAGCAGCTTGGCAGACACGAACACTGAAGCATTCTTT. Protein: CASSLADTNTEAFF.

The chain combines TRBV6-2 or TRBV6-3 with TRBJ2-5; TRBD1 aligns across 7 bases. Unmatched junction bases numbered 6, after V lost 3 bases and J lost 5 bases. The CDR3 has 14 residues. Looked up from germline, CDR1 is MNHEY and CDR2 is SVGEGT. The CDR3 region has the DNA TGTGCCAGCAGTTATAGTAGGGGGCTGGAGACCCAGTACTTC. The encoded protein is CASSYSRGLETQYF.

At least ten counts were recorded for this clone. The J gene is TRBJ2-1, the V gene TRBV20-1, with 14 bases fitting TRBD2. This CDR3 is 17 amino acids long. Germline CDR1 reads DFQATT; CDR2 reads SNEGSKA (reference sequence). V dropped 3 bases and J dropped 1; count of bases not matched to a gene: 5. CDR3 bases: TGCAGTGCTAGGACTAGCGGGGGGGTTCAATCCTACAATGAGCAGTTCTTC. Translated: CSARTSGGVQSYNEQFF.

This chain links TRBV12-3 or TRBV12-4 with TRBJ2-2; D is unresolved. Trimming took off 3 bases at V and 1 base at J, with 6 bases between the two ends. CDR3 length: 14 amino acids. This chain's CDR3 is CASSFRQNTGELFF. The CDR3 nucleotides read TGTGCCAGCAGTTTTCGACAGAACACCGGGGAGCTGTTTTTT.